Listed below are T cell receptor beta chains from one sample, sequenced in a study of early T cells in non-severe SARS-CoV-2 infection. TCRdb re-called the 5' RACE reads through MiXCR, storing one row per CDR3 protein. The sample consists of around 34,000 distinct CDR3 sequences, 4.6% of them appearing once. Input material: whole blood. Receptors were obtained from an adult who was a healthcare worker with PCR-confirmed SARS-CoV-2 infection or an uninfected control (not recorded which). CDR3s include the opening cysteine and the closing phenylalanine or tryptophan. D genes are given only for firm matches. Rows give clone size only sometimes, using once, few, many, or a class for an expanded clone.

j_call d_call v_call clone_size cdr3_aa cdr3_nt
TRBJ1-2 . TRBV19 many CASSIGKGHPYGYTF TGTGCCAGTAGTATCGGAAAGGGCCACCCCTATGGCTACACCTTC
TRBJ2-5 . TRBV20-1 many CSARDHRGETQYF TGCAGTGCTAGAGATCACCGGGGGGAGACCCAGTACTTC
TRBJ2-2 . TRBV4-1 many CASSQGMDGELFF TGCGCCAGCAGCCAAGGGATGGACGGGGAGCTGTTTTTT
TRBJ2-2 . TRBV30 few CAWSNGANTGELFF TGTGCCTGGAGCAACGGGGCGAACACCGGGGAGCTGTTTTTT
TRBJ1-2 TRBD1 TRBV29-1 . CSAGGLNGYTF TGCAGCGCAGGGGGTCTGAATGGCTACACCTTC
TRBJ2-3 . TRBV4-1 . CASSQARDSLRGTQYF TGCGCCAGCAGCCAAGCACGGGACTCGCTCAGGGGTACGCAGTATTTT
TRBJ2-1 . TRBV20-1 many CSASEQGRSRAEQFF TGCAGTGCTAGTGAGCAGGGCCGCTCGAGGGCTGAGCAGTTCTTC
TRBJ2-5 . TRBV14 many CASSPYFGGRETQYF TGTGCCAGCAGCCCATACTTTGGGGGCCGAGAGACCCAGTACTTC
TRBJ2-1 . TRBV4-1 . CASSHPEGGGVYNEQFF TGCGCTAGCAGCCACCCCGAGGGAGGGGGTGTGTACAATGAGCAGTTCTTC
TRBJ1-6 TRBD1 TRBV19 many CASSWGQADNSPLHF TGTGCCAGTAGTTGGGGACAGGCGGATAATTCACCCCTCCACTTT
TRBJ2-3 . TRBV7-2 many CASSFGVHRSLDTQYF TGTGCCAGCAGCTTTGGCGTCCACAGGAGTCTGGATACGCAGTATTTT
TRBJ2-2 . TRBV5-1 many CASSLEGQTGELFF TGCGCCAGCAGCTTGGAAGGACAGACCGGGGAGCTGTTTTTT
TRBJ2-1 . TRBV10-3 many CAISEHGGNEQFF TGTGCCATCAGTGAGCATGGGGGGAATGAGCAGTTCTTC
TRBJ2-7 . TRBV5-4 many CASSMAQESYEQYF TGTGCCAGCAGCATGGCCCAGGAATCCTACGAGCAGTACTTC
TRBJ1-4 . TRBV3-1 many CASSQGRREKLFF TGTGCCAGCAGCCAAGGACGTCGGGAAAAACTGTTTTTT
TRBJ1-1 . TRBV3-1 many CASSRAGTVNTEAFF TGTGCCAGCAGCCGTGCCGGGACGGTGAACACTGAAGCTTTCTTT
TRBJ2-7 TRBD1 TRBV20-1 many CSARVGTGSHEQYF TGCAGTGCTAGAGTCGGGACAGGGTCCCACGAGCAGTACTTC
TRBJ1-6 . TRBV7-9 . CASSFRESNSPLHF TGTGCCAGCAGCTTCCGGGAAAGTAATTCACCCCTCCACTTT
TRBJ1-1 . TRBV30 many CAWSVRPLTPEAFF TGTGCCTGGAGTGTACGACCCCTCACTCCTGAAGCTTTCTTT
TRBJ2-2 . TRBV18 many CASSPVYVQEKNTGELFF TGTGCCAGCTCACCAGTCTATGTACAGGAAAAGAACACCGGGGAGCTGTTTTTT
TRBJ1-1 TRBD1 TRBV6-5 . CASKGQYYTEAFF TGTGCCAGCAAGGGACAGTATTACACTGAAGCTTTCTTT
TRBJ1-2 . TRBV7-2 few CASSLSQDYGYTF TGTGCCAGCAGCTTATCACAAGACTATGGCTACACCTTC
TRBJ2-7 . TRBV7-2 many CASSFSSGTPGEQYF TGTGCCAGCAGCTTCAGCTCAGGGACGCCGGGGGAGCAGTACTTC
TRBJ1-2 . TRBV6-1 many CASRLLEGLYTF TGTGCCAGCAGGCTGTTGGAGGGCCTATACACCTTC
TRBJ2-3 TRBD2 TRBV30 few CAWSTPGTSGGNTDTQYF TGTGCCTGGAGTACACCCGGGACTAGCGGGGGGAACACAGATACGCAGTATTTT
TRBJ2-1 . TRBV7-9 . CASSSWTDNEQFF TGTGCCAGCAGCTCCTGGACCGACAATGAGCAGTTCTTC
TRBJ1-1 . TRBV21-1 many CASSTSQGYTEAFF TGTGCCAGCAGCACCAGCCAGGGGTACACTGAAGCTTTCTTT
TRBJ1-1 . TRBV30 many CAWNVVPGSEAFF TGTGCCTGGAACGTCGTCCCGGGCTCTGAAGCTTTCTTT
TRBJ2-3 TRBD2 TRBV20-1 many CSALLSRGGPDTQYF TGCAGTGCTCTCCTCTCGCGGGGGGGTCCAGATACGCAGTATTTT
TRBJ1-1 TRBD1 TRBV12-3/TRBV12-4 many CASRRQGDNTEAFF TGTGCCAGCAGAAGACAGGGAGACAACACTGAAGCTTTCTTT
TRBJ1-1 TRBD1 TRBV7-9 many CASSLAYGQGEAFF TGTGCCAGCAGCTTAGCTTACGGACAGGGTGAAGCTTTCTTT
TRBJ1-1 . TRBV11-2 few CASSFSVSTEAFF TGTGCCAGCAGCTTTTCGGTTTCCACTGAAGCTTTCTTT
TRBJ2-1 TRBD1 TRBV12-3/TRBV12-4 many CASSQGQGPYNEQFF TGTGCCAGCAGTCAAGGACAGGGACCCTACAATGAGCAGTTCTTC
TRBJ2-6 . TRBV20-1 many CSASGRTLSGANVLTF TGCAGTGCTAGCGGGCGTACCCTTTCTGGGGCCAACGTCCTGACTTTC
TRBJ1-1 . TRBV7-9 few CASSIQGFEAFF TGTGCCAGCAGCATACAGGGATTTGAAGCTTTCTTT
TRBJ2-1 TRBD1 TRBV11-2 . CASSFWGQGAHEQFF TGTGCCAGCAGCTTCTGGGGACAGGGGGCCCATGAGCAGTTCTTC
TRBJ2-1 . TRBV11-2 . CASSVISEQFF TGTGCCAGCAGCGTCATCAGTGAGCAGTTCTTC
TRBJ2-5 . TRBV7-6 few CASSTRGRKETQYF TGTGCCAGCAGCACCAGGGGACGGAAAGAGACCCAGTACTTC
TRBJ2-5 TRBD2 TRBV6-5 . CASSYSGTSIKTQYF TGTGCCAGCAGTTACTCCGGGACTAGCATAAAGACCCAGTACTTC
TRBJ1-6 . TRBV29-1 many CSARGAYNSPLHF TGCAGCGCTCGGGGCGCCTATAATTCACCCCTCCACTTT